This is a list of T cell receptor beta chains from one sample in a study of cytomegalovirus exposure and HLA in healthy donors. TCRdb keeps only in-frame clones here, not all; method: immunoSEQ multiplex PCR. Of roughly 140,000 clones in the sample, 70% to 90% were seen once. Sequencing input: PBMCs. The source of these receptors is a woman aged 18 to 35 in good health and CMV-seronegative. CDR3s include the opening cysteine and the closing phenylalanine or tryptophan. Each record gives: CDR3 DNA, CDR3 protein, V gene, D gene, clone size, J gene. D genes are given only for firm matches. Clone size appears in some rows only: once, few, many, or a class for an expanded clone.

cdr3_nt: TGTGCCAGCTCACCCGGCGGGGGGAGAGAAGCTTTCTTT
cdr3_aa: CASSPGGGREAFF
v_call: TRBV18
d_call: -
clone_size: once
j_call: TRBJ1-1

cdr3_nt: TGCGCCAGCAGCGCTAGCGGGTGTGAGCAGTTCTTC
cdr3_aa: CASSASGCEQFF
v_call: TRBV10-2
d_call: TRBD2
clone_size: -
j_call: TRBJ2-1

cdr3_nt: TGTGCCAGCAGCAACAGGGGGACCAATTCACCCCTCCACTTT
cdr3_aa: CASSNRGTNSPLHF
v_call: TRBV5-4
d_call: TRBD1
clone_size: -
j_call: TRBJ1-6

cdr3_nt: TGTGCCTGGAGCCTGGCGGCAGGGCAAGGCTATGGCTACACCTTC
cdr3_aa: CAWSLAAGQGYGYTF
v_call: TRBV30
d_call: -
clone_size: -
j_call: TRBJ1-2

cdr3_nt: TGTGCCAGCAGGTTCTGGGACAGGCGGGAAGAGACCCAGTACTTC
cdr3_aa: CASRFWDRREETQYF
v_call: TRBV5-4
d_call: TRBD1
clone_size: -
j_call: TRBJ2-5

cdr3_nt: TGTGCCAGCAGTTTAGGTACAGGGGGGTGGGGTGGCTACACCTTC
cdr3_aa: CASSLGTGGWGGYTF
v_call: TRBV27
d_call: TRBD1
clone_size: -
j_call: TRBJ1-2

cdr3_nt: TGTGCCAGCAAACCTCCGGGACAGAGTAACACTGAAGCTTTCTTT
cdr3_aa: CASKPPGQSNTEAFF
v_call: TRBV6-5
d_call: TRBD1
clone_size: -
j_call: TRBJ1-1

cdr3_nt: TGTGCCGGGACTACCTACAATGAGCAGTTCTTC
cdr3_aa: CAGTTYNEQFF
v_call: TRBV30
d_call: TRBD2
clone_size: -
j_call: TRBJ2-1

cdr3_nt: TGTGCCAGCAGCTTCGCAGGGGGAACCAAAAACATTCAGTACTTC
cdr3_aa: CASSFAGGTKNIQYF
v_call: TRBV5-6
d_call: TRBD1
clone_size: -
j_call: TRBJ2-4

cdr3_nt: TGCGCCAGCAGCTTGGATGTGGCAGGGGCCAACGAGCAGTACTTC
cdr3_aa: CASSLDVAGANEQYF
v_call: TRBV5-1
d_call: -
clone_size: -
j_call: TRBJ2-7

cdr3_nt: TGCGCCAGCAGCCAAGATCCGCCAGGGGGCCCACCCGGGGCCAACGTCCTGACTTTC
cdr3_aa: CASSQDPPGGPPGANVLTF
v_call: TRBV4-3
d_call: TRBD1
clone_size: -
j_call: TRBJ2-6

cdr3_nt: TGCGCCAGCGTCCCGCCGGGACAGGGGTATACCGGGGAGCTGTTTTTT
cdr3_aa: CASVPPGQGYTGELFF
v_call: TRBV5-1
d_call: TRBD1
clone_size: -
j_call: TRBJ2-2

cdr3_nt: TGTGCCAGCAGTCCGGGACAGAAAACCTACGAGCAGTACTTC
cdr3_aa: CASSPGQKTYEQYF
v_call: TRBV27
d_call: TRBD1
clone_size: -
j_call: TRBJ2-7

cdr3_nt: TGTGCCAGCAAGCCAGGGCTCTCCTACGAGCAGTACTTC
cdr3_aa: CASKPGLSYEQYF
v_call: TRBV6-1
d_call: -
clone_size: few
j_call: TRBJ2-7

cdr3_nt: TGTGCCAGCAGCGTTTTCCTAGCGGGGGGGGGTGAGCAGTTCTTC
cdr3_aa: CASSVFLAGGGEQFF
v_call: TRBV9
d_call: TRBD2
clone_size: -
j_call: TRBJ2-1

cdr3_nt: TGTGCCAGCAGTCCCCGCCCGACAGCCGACCTCACAGATACGCAGTATTTT
cdr3_aa: CASSPRPTADLTDTQYF
v_call: TRBV27
d_call: -
clone_size: -
j_call: TRBJ2-3

cdr3_nt: TGTGCCACCACCCTAGACAGGGGAATCGGTCAGCCCCAGCATTTT
cdr3_aa: CATTLDRGIGQPQHF
v_call: TRBV15
d_call: TRBD1
clone_size: -
j_call: TRBJ1-5

cdr3_nt: TGTGCCAGCAGCTCCCAGGGGGCGAGCAATCAGCCCCAGCATTTT
cdr3_aa: CASSSQGASNQPQHF
v_call: TRBV7-2
d_call: TRBD1
clone_size: -
j_call: TRBJ1-5

cdr3_nt: TGTGCCAGCAGCCAAGTGACGGACTATTACAATGAGCAGTTCTTC
cdr3_aa: CASSQVTDYYNEQFF
v_call: TRBV14
d_call: -
clone_size: -
j_call: TRBJ2-1